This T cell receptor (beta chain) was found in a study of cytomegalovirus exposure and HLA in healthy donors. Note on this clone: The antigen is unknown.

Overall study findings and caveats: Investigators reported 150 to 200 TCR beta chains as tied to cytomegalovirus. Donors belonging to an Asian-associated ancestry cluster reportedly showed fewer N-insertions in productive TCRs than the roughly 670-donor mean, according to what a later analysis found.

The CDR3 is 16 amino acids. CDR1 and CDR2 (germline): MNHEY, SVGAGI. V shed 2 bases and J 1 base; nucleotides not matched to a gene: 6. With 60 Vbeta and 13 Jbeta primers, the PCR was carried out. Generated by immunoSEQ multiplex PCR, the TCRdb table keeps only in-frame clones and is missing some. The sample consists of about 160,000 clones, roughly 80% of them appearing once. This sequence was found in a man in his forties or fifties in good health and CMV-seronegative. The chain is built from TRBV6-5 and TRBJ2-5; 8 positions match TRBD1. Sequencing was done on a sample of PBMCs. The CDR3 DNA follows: TGTGCCAGCAGTTACGGGGACAGGCTCACCCAAGAGACCCAGTACTTC. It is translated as CASSYGDRLTQETQYF.